One and the same sample provided the 23 T cell receptor beta chains below, sequenced in a study of shared clonotypes between healthy human individuals (TCRdb year 2020). Library preparation employed the immunoSEQ multiplex PCR assay. In TCRdb, the immuneACCESS table is reduced to in-frame sequences with V and J assigned. These tables do not hold every clone; where another copy was compared, an unresolved V gene accounts for under half, and the others remain unexplained. The sample table contains millions of clones; only one count was recorded for about 93% of them. More than 1.5% of the sample comes from the top ten. CD8 naive samples were obtained by positive selection for CCR7 among CD45RO-negative cells, yielding a CD45RA+CCR7+ population from which TemRA cells were excluded. Material for sequencing was naive CD8+ T cells from PBMCs. The cell subset or site label, as the study defines it: CD45RA+CCR7+. These receptor sequences come from a man aged 18 to 30 in good health. Some clones in this sample may be carry-over from other donors' samples.

The V call is TRBV18, the J call TRBJ2-6; 7 bases match TRBD2. The ends lost 2 bases at V and 1 base at J; junction bases unmatched: 8. The CDR3 sequence is 18 residues long. The germline gives CDR1 KGHSH, CDR2 LQKENI. The CDR3 spells CASSPAGGSSSGANVLTF. The CDR3 DNA sequence: TGTGCCAGCTCACCAGCCGGGGGGTCATCTTCTGGGGCCAACGTCCTGACTTTC.

The chain links TRBV6-5 to TRBJ1-4, with D hard to call. Germline V gene lookup returns CDR1 MNHEY and CDR2 SVGAGI. The CDR3 runs to 16 residues. V was pared by 0 bases and J by 4 bases, with 12 bases between. This chain's CDR3 is CASSYSGRYLNEKLFF. The CDR3 DNA reads TGTGCCAGCAGTTACTCAGGGCGCTACCTTAATGAAAAACTGTTTTTT.

This chain joins TRBV29-1 and TRBJ1-4; 9 bases map to TRBD1. The CDR3 is made up of 14 amino acids. V was clipped by 6 bases and J by 12 bases; unmatched bases: 14. From germline, CDR1 is SQVTM and CDR2 ANQGSEA. This CDR3 reads CSVRGGTGNGELFF. CDR3 nucleotide sequence: TGCAGCGTCCGGGGGGGGACAGGGAACGGTGAACTGTTTTTT.

The chain couples TRBV7-8 to TRBJ2-1, with 10 bases matching TRBD1. The length of the CDR3 is 15 residues. Trimming at V came to 4 bases and at J to 7 bases, leaving 7 bases not matched to a gene. CDR1 is SGHVS, CDR2 FQNEAQ, per germline. CDR3 amino acids: CASSSRQGAWNEQFF. In nucleotides, the CDR3 is TGTGCCAGCAGCTCCAGACAGGGGGCATGGAATGAGCAGTTCTTC.

This sequence joins TRBV14 and TRBJ1-5, with D possibly TRBD1 on 5 matching bases. This CDR3 comprises 12 residues. Germline-derived CDR1 and CDR2 are SGHDN and FVKESK. V shed 4 bases and J shed 9 bases, with 10 bases lying between them. CDR3 sequence (DNA): TGTGCCAGCAGCCGTTTGGGGGGGCCCCAGCATTTT. Amino acids: CASSRLGGPQHF.

This chain joins TRBV19 and TRBJ2-2; TRBD1 agrees at 7 bases. V shed 4 bases and J 3 bases; nucleotides not matched to a gene: 14. The V gene's germline CDR1 is LNHDA and CDR2 SQIVND (reference sequence). CDR3 length: 18 amino acids. The CDR3 is CASSSPIRQGPHTGELFF. CDR3 sequence (DNA): TGTGCCAGTAGTAGCCCCATCCGACAGGGCCCCCACACCGGGGAGCTGTTTTTT.

About this clone itself: The sample contains more than one DNA sequence encoding this CDR3. The chain recombines TRBV28 with TRBJ1-2; TRBD1 matches 8 bases. CDR3 length: 14 amino acids. Trimming cost V 3 bases and J 5 bases; bases outside gene matches: 5. From germline, CDR1 is MDHEN and CDR2 SYDVKM. The CDR3 bases are TGTGCCAGCAGTTTTACCGGGACAGGTTATGGCTACACCTTC. It is translated as CASSFTGTGYGYTF.

This chain connects TRBV5-1 to TRBJ1-2; D may be TRBD1 (6 bases). Trimming pared 2 bases from V and 0 bases from J, leaving 14 bases between. This CDR3 is built from 16 residues. Germline-derived CDR1 and CDR2 are SGHRS and YFSETQ. CDR3 sequence: CASSFSGDLPNYGYTF. In DNA form, the CDR3 reads TGCGCCAGCAGCTTCTCAGGGGATTTACCTAACTATGGCTACACCTTC.

This sequence joins TRBV5-4 and TRBJ1-2; D call uncertain. In germline, CDR1 is SGHNT, CDR2 YYREEE (reference sequence). Trimming cost V 0 bases and J 5 bases, with 11 bases left between them. CDR3 size: 14 residues. CDR3 residues: CASSLGRVLYGYTF. The CDR3 nucleotides read TGTGCCAGCAGCTTGGGGAGGGTTCTGTATGGCTACACCTTC.

The chain carries TRBV7-9 and TRBJ2-1; TRBD1 aligns across 9 bases. V shed 5 bases, J shed 6 bases, and the junction held 2 bases outside the gene matches. The length of the CDR3 is 13 residues. Germline V gene data show CDR1 as SEHNR and CDR2 as FQNEAQ (reference sequence). The CDR3 loop is CASSRGQGNEQFF. For the CDR3, the DNA is TGTGCCAGCAGCCGGGGACAGGGCAATGAGCAGTTCTTC.

V usage is TRBV19 and J usage is TRBJ1-1; D possibly corresponds to TRBD1 (5 bases). This CDR3 region has 13 residues. The germline V and J ends were trimmed by 5 bases and 5 bases, with 12 bases remaining between them. Germline V gene lookup returns CDR1 LNHDA and CDR2 SQIVND (reference sequence). CDR3 amino acids: CASSSWGETEAFF. CDR3 coding DNA: TGTGCCAGTAGTTCCTGGGGGGAAACTGAAGCTTTCTTT.

The chain uses TRBV6-1 and TRBJ2-7, with D unclear. The CDR3 contains 13 residues. Germline CDR1 MNHNS, CDR2 SASEGT. Between the trimmed V and J ends, which lost 3 bases and 8 bases, there was a span of 14 bases. Here the CDR3 reads CASSEFAHPKQYF. The DNA of the CDR3 is TGTGCCAGCAGTGAGTTCGCCCACCCTAAGCAGTACTTC.

This CDR3 reads CASSRPAGNEQFF. CDR3 DNA sequence: TGTGCCAGCAGCCGCCCTGCGGGCAATGAGCAGTTCTTC. The chain has TRBV6-5 and TRBJ2-1, with D possibly being TRBD2 (5 bases). V lost 6 bases to trimming and J lost 6 bases, with 12 bases between them. Germline V lookup: CDR1 MNHEY, CDR2 SVGAGI. CDR3 size: 13 residues.

The J gene is TRBJ1-3, the V gene TRBV9; D is undetermined. Trimming took 4 bases from V and 3 from J, leaving 17 bases between them. The length of the CDR3 is 16 residues. The germline V gene encodes CDR1 SGDLS and CDR2 YYNGEE. DNA for the CDR3: TGTGCCAGCAGCAACAGTAGATTAGGAGGTGGAAACACCATATATTTT. Amino acids: CASSNSRLGGGNTIYF.

This chain uses TRBV10-3 with TRBJ1-4; D gene ambiguous. Trimming took off 3 bases at V and 6 bases at J, with 17 bases between the two ends. Germline CDR1 and CDR2: ENHRY and SYGVKD. The CDR3 length is 16 residues. The CDR3 region has the DNA TGTGCCATCAGTGATCCGGAAATGGTCGGTGATGAAAAACTGTTTTTT. Translation gives CAISDPEMVGDEKLFF.

This clone occurred once. The chain uses TRBV28 and TRBJ2-5; possible D gene TRBD2, 5 bases. This CDR3 is 14 amino acids long. Germline loops: CDR1 MDHEN, CDR2 SYDVKM. V lost 2 bases to trimming and J lost 4 bases, with 11 bases between them. CDR3 in amino acids: CASSLRERRETQYF. CDR3 nucleotides: TGTGCCAGCAGTTTAAGGGAGAGGCGAGAGACCCAGTACTTC. Full variable domain (missing parts from reference TRBV28 and TRBJ2-5): DVKVTQSSRYLVKRTGEKVFLECVQDMDHENMFWYRQDPGLGLRLIYFSYDVKMKEKGDIPEGYSVSREKKERFSLILESASTNQTSMYLCASSLRERRETQYFGPGTRLLVL.

The chain couples TRBV12-5 to TRBJ1-5; unclear D gene. Germline V gene lookup returns CDR1 LGHNT and CDR2 FRNRAP. The CDR3 runs to 10 residues. Trimming pared 9 bases from V and 6 bases from J, leaving 6 bases between. The CDR3 DNA reads TGTGCTAGCTTATTTCAGCCCCAGCATTTT. Residues: CASLFQPQHF.

This clone occurred a few times. Other DNA sequences in the sample encode the same CDR3. V gene TRBV5-6 combines with J gene TRBJ2-1; D not resolved. Looked up from germline, CDR1 is SGHDT and CDR2 is YYEEEE. V was pared by 0 bases and J by 6 bases, with 4 bases between. The CDR3 covers 12 residues. CDR3 amino acids: CASSLASNEQFF. Here the CDR3 DNA reads TGTGCCAGCAGCTTGGCTAGCAATGAGCAGTTCTTC.

CDR3 bases: TGTGCCTGGAGCCTTAGGGGAGGGAGTTACGAGCAGTACTTC. It yields the protein CAWSLRGGSYEQYF. V gene TRBV30 combines with J gene TRBJ2-7; 7 nucleotides match TRBD2. J gave up 4 bases and V 3 bases, and 9 bases lay outside the gene matches. The CDR3 contains 14 residues. CDR1 is GTSNPN, CDR2 SVGIG, per germline (reference sequence).

Here the CDR3 reads CASSSRGSGNQPQHF. The CDR3 nucleotides read TGTGCCAGCAGTAGCAGGGGGTCTGGCAATCAGCCCCAGCATTTT. The chain recombines TRBV27 with TRBJ1-5, with 7 nucleotides matching TRBD1. The CDR3 covers 15 residues. J was trimmed by 2 bases and V by 5 bases; bases with no gene match: 6. The germline V gene has CDR1 MNHEY and CDR2 SMNVEV (reference sequence).

The CDR3 DNA reads TGTGCCAGCAGTAAGACGTCGGGATTCTCCGATACCTACAATGAGCAGTTCTTC. It is translated as CASSKTSGFSDTYNEQFF. The chain carries TRBV28 and TRBJ2-1; D possibly corresponds to TRBD2 (5 bases). CDR1 is MDHEN, CDR2 SYDVKM, per germline. With 5 bases removed from V and 2 bases from J, the gap between germline ends came to 22 bases. The CDR3 is 18 amino acids.

In nucleotides, the CDR3 is TGTGCCAGCAGCCAAGTGGGAGCCTATGGTAGCTACACCTTC. Residues: CASSQVGAYGSYTF. The genes are TRBV14 and TRBJ1-2; D call uncertain. This CDR3 is 14 amino acids long. CDR1 is SGHDN and CDR2 is FVKESK in the germline V gene. The V and J ends lost 1 base and 9 bases respectively, with 15 bases between them.

The V call is TRBV19, the J call TRBJ2-2; TRBD2 matches 9 bases. CDR1 and CDR2 from the germline V gene are LNHDA and SQIVND (reference sequence). V gave up 7 bases and J gave up 7 bases; unmatched junction bases: 7. This CDR3 has 14 amino acids. The CDR3 protein is CASNWREGVGELFF. DNA for the CDR3: TGTGCCAGTAACTGGCGGGAGGGCGTCGGGGAGCTGTTTTTT.